Following are 8 T cell receptor beta chains from one sample sequenced in a study of shared clonotypes between healthy human individuals. The data were produced by immunoSEQ multiplex PCR, yet TCRdb's version contains in-frame clones alone and is incomplete. The sample carries some 690,000 clones, 80% to 95% recorded once. The specimen was memory CD8+ T cells from PBMCs. Subset denoted: CD45RO+ cells pooled with CCR7-negative TemRA cells. These receptors all stem from a man younger than 35 in good health. Some clones in this sample may be carry-over from other donors' samples.

The chain recombines TRBV5-1 with TRBJ2-7; D is possibly TRBD1 or TRBD2 (5 bases each). Germline lookup yields CDR1 SGHRS and CDR2 YFSETQ. The CDR3 totals 13 residues. V lost 3 bases to trimming and J lost 1 base, with 8 bases between them. For the CDR3, the DNA is TGCGCCAGCAGCTCCGGGGCATCCTACGAGCAGTACTTC. Translated: CASSSGASYEQYF.

J is TRBJ2-7 and V is TRBV11-2; tentative D call: TRBD1 (6 bases). Trimming took 5 bases from V and 6 from J, leaving 17 bases between them. Looked up from germline, CDR1 is SGHAT and CDR2 is FQNNGV. The CDR3 consists of 14 residues. The CDR3 protein is CASSTGPTPIEQYF. The DNA for the CDR3 is TGTGCCAGCAGCACAGGGCCAACCCCCATCGAGCAGTACTTC.

The V and J genes are TRBV28 and TRBJ1-5; D possibly corresponds to TRBD1 (5 bases). V dropped 8 bases and J dropped 7 bases, with 12 bases sitting between them. The CDR3 spans 12 residues. Germline CDR1 reads MDHEN; CDR2 reads SYDVKM. The CDR3 spells CASGGGRQPQHF. DNA of the CDR3: TGTGCCAGCGGCGGGGGGAGGCAGCCCCAGCATTTT. Using reference TRBV28 and TRBJ1-5 for the parts outside the CDR3, the full variable domain is DVKVTQSSRYLVKRTGEKVFLECVQDMDHENMFWYRQDPGLGLRLIYFSYDVKMKEKGDIPEGYSVSREKKERFSLILESASTNQTSMYLCASGGGRQPQHFGDGTRLSIL.

The J gene is TRBJ2-7, the V gene TRBV19, with 9 bases matching TRBD1. V trimming: 5 bases; J trimming: 6 bases; junction bases outside the gene matches: 5. Per the germline V gene, CDR1 is LNHDA and CDR2 is SQIVND (reference sequence). The length of the CDR3 is 13 residues. The CDR3 here is CASSSQGASEQYF. The CDR3 bases are TGTGCCAGTAGTTCACAGGGGGCTAGCGAGCAGTACTTC.

This sequence joins TRBV2 and TRBJ2-5; 10 positions agree with TRBD1. Judging by the DNA end, TRBJ2-7 fits better; the J call may be wrong. Per the germline V gene, CDR1 is SNHLY and CDR2 is FYNNEI. This CDR3 contains 15 residues. The CDR3 nucleotides read TGTGCCAGCAGTGAACCTGGACAGGGGGAGAACGAGCAGTACTTC. It yields the protein CASSEPGQGENEQYF.

In DNA, the CDR3 is TGTGCCAGCAGTAAGACAGAAAGCAATCAGCCCCAGCATTTT. It codes for CASSKTESNQPQHF. This sequence joins TRBV27 and TRBJ1-5; possible D gene TRBD1, 5 bases. V was clipped by 5 bases and J by 1 base, with 9 bases between them. This CDR3 spans 14 amino acids. Looked up from germline, CDR1 is MNHEY and CDR2 is SMNVEV (reference sequence).

The CDR3 region has the DNA TGTGCCAGCAGTGACGGGGCTAAGCTAGACAATGAGCAGTTCTTC. It translates to CASSDGAKLDNEQFF. The V call is TRBV2, the J call TRBJ2-1; D may be TRBD1 or TRBD2 (5 bases each). CDR1 and CDR2 from the germline V gene are SNHLY and FYNNEI. The CDR3 is 15 amino acids. The V and J ends lost 3 bases and 5 bases respectively, with 14 bases between them.

The DNA for the CDR3 is TGTGCCAGCAGCGGACGACAGGGCCAAGAGACCCAGTACTTC. Encoded protein: CASSGRQGQETQYF. V and J are TRBV5-6 and TRBJ2-5, with 7 nucleotides matching TRBD1. Per germline, CDR1 SGHDT and CDR2 YYEEEE. CDR3 length equals 14 residues. The J segment lost 1 base and the V segment lost 4 bases, leaving 4 bases of the junction unmatched.